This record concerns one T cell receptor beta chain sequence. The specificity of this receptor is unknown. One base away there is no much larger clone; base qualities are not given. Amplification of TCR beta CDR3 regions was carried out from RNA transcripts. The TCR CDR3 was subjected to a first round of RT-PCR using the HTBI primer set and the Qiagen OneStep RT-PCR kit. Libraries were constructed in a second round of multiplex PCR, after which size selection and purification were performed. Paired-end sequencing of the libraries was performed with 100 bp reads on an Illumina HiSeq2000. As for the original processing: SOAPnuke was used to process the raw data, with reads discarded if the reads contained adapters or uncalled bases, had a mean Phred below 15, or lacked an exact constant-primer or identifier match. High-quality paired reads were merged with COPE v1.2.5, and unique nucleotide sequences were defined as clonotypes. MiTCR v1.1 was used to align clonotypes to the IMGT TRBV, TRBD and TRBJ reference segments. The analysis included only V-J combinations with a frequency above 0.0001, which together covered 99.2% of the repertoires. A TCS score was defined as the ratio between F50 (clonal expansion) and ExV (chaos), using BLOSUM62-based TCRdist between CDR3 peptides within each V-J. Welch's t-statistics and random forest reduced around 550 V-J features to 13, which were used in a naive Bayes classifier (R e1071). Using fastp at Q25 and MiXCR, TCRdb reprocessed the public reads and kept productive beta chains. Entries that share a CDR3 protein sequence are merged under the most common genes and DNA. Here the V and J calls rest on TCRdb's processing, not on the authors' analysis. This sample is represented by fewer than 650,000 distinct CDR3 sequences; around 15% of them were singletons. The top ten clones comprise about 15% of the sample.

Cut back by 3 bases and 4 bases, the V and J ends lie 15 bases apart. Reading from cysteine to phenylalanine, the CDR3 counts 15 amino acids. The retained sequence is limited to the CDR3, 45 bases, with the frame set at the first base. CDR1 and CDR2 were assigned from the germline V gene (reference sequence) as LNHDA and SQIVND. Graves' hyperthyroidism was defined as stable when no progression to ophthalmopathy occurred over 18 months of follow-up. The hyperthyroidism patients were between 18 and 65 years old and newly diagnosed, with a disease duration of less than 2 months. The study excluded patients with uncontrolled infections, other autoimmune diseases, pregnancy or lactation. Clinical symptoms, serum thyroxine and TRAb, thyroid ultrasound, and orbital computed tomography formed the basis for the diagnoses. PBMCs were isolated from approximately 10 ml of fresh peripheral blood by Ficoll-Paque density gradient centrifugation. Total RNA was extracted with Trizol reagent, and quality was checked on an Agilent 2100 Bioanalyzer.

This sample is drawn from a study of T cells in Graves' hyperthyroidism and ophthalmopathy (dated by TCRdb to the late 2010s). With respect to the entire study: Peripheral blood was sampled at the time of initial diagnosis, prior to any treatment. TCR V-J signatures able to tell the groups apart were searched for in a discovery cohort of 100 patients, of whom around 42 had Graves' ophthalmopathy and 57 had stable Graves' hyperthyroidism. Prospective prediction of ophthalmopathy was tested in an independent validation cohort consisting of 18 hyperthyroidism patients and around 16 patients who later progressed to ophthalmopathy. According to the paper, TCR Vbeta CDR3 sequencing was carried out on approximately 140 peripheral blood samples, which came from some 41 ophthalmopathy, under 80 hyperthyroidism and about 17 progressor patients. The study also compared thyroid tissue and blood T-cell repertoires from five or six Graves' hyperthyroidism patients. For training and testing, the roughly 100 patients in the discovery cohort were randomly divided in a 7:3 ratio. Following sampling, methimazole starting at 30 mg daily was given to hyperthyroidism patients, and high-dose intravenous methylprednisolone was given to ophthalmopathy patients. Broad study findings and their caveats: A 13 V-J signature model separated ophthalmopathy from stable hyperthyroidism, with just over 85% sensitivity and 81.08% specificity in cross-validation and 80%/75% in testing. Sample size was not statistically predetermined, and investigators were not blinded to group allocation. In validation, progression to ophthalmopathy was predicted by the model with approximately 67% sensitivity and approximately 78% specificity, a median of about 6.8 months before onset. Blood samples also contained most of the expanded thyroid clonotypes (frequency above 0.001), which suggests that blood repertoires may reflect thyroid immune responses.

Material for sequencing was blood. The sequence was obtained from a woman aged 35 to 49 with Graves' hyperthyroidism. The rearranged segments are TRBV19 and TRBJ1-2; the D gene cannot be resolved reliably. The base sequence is TGTGCCAGTAGTATCTCGGGTGAGGGAATCTATGGCTACACCTTC. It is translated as CASSISGEGIYGYTF. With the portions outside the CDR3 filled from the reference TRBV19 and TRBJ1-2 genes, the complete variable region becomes DGGITQSPKYLFRKEGQNVTLSCEQNLNHDAMYWYRQDPGQGLRLIYYSQIVNDFQKGDIAEGYSVSREKKESFPLTVTSAQKNPTAFYLCASSISGEGIYGYTFGSGTRLTVV.